This TCR beta chain was retrieved from a study of T cells in Graves' hyperthyroidism and ophthalmopathy. This clonotype was detected a few times. What was amplified from RNA transcripts were TCR beta CDR3 regions. Initially, a first-round RT-PCR of the TCR CDR3 employed the HTBI primer set. MiXCR was run by TCRdb on the multiplex PCR reads, yielding one entry per CDR3 protein. The table records 400,000 to 600,000 distinct CDR3 sequences, roughly a sixth of them present only once. The length of the CDR3 is 14 residues. Germline loops: CDR1 SGHTA, CDR2 FQGNSA. V shed 6 bases, J shed 7 bases, and the junction held 5 bases outside the gene matches. Exclusion followed for patients with uncontrolled infection, other autoimmune disease, pregnancy or lactation.

The V gene is TRBV7-2, the J gene TRBJ2-3, with TRBD2 identical over 12 bases. The sequenced material came from blood. The receptor was derived from a woman in her 30s with Graves' ophthalmopathy. The CDR3 spells CASRRLAGDYTQYF. The CDR3 DNA reads as TGTGCCAGCAGAAGACTAGCGGGAGATTATACGCAGTATTTT.